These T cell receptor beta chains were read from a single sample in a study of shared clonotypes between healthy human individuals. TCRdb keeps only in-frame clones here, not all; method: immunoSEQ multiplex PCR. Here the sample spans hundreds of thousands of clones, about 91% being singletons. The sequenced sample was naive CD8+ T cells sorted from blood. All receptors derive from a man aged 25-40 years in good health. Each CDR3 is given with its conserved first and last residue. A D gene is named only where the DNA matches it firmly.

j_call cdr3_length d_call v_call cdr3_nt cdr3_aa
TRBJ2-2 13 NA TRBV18 TGTGCCAGCTCACCACCAAACACCGGGGAGCTGTTTTTT CASSPPNTGELFF
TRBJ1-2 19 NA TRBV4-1 TGCGCCAGCAGCCAGCCCCCGGAGGGGAATACCGGGGCTAACTATGGCTACACCTTC CASSQPPEGNTGANYGYTF
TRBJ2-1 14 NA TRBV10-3 TGTGCCATCAGTGAAGGAAGCTCCTACAATGAGCAGTTCTTC CAISEGSSYNEQFF
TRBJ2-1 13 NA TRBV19 TGTGCCAGTAGTATCCAAAATTACAATGAGCAGTTCTTC CASSIQNYNEQFF
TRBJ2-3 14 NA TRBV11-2 TGTGCCAGCAGCTTAGGAACAGGGACCTATACGCAGTATTTT CASSLGTGTYTQYF
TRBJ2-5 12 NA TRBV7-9 TGTGCCAGCAGCGTCGGCTGGGAGACCCAGTACTTC CASSVGWETQYF
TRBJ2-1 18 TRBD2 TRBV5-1 TGCGCCAGCAGCCTTCGTTCCTCGACTAGCGGATACAACAATGAGCAGTTCTTC CASSLRSSTSGYNNEQFF
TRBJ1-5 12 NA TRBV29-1 TGCAGCGTTGTTGGGAACGATCAGCCCCAGCATTTT CSVVGNDQPQHF
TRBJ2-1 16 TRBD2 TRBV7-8 TGTGCCAGCAGCTTAGCGGGACTAGCCCGTCACAATGAGCAGTTCTTC CASSLAGLARHNEQFF
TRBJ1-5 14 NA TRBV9 TGTGCCAGCAGCGGGTCTAGGGGGGATCAGCCCCAGCATTTT CASSGSRGDQPQHF
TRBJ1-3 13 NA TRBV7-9 TGTGCCAGCAGCTTAGCGGGGGACACGACCATATATTTT CASSLAGDTTIYF
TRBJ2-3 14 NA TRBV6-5 TGTGCCAGCAGCCCCGTACGCACCACAGATACGCAGTATTTT CASSPVRTTDTQYF
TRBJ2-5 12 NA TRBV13 TGTGCCAGCAGCTCGTACCAAGAGACCCAGTACTTC CASSSYQETQYF
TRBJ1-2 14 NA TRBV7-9 TGTGCCAGCAGCGGAGAGAGAAACAATTATGGCTACACCTTC CASSGERNNYGYTF
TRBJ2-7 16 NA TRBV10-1 TGCGCCAGCGCAGGAACCCAGAGGCAGGGCTGTTACGAGCAGTACTTC CASAGTQRQGCYEQYF
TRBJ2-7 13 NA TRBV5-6 TGTGCCAGCAGCTTCGGGGTGACATACGAGCAGTACTTC CASSFGVTYEQYF
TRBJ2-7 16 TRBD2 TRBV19 TGTGCCAGTAGTGGATCGGGACTAGCGGGCCTACGCGAGCAGTACTTC CASSGSGLAGLREQYF
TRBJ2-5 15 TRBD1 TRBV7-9 TGTGCCAGCAGCTACGACAGGGGGTTCGGAGAGACCCAGTACTTC CASSYDRGFGETQYF